This TCR beta chain was captured by sequencing in a study of shared clonotypes between healthy human individuals. This table comes from immunoSEQ multiplex PCR, and its TCRdb copy is limited to in-frame clones, with some not included. In the table there are around 100,000 clones, roughly two thirds of which are singletons. This clone was picked up a small number of times. Trimming removed 4 bases from V and 10 bases from J, with 16 bases in between. Germline V gene sequence: CDR1 SQVTM, CDR2 ANQGSEA. The CDR3 has 12 residues. The specimen was memory CD8+ T cells sorted from blood. Subset described: CD45RO+ cells pooled with CCR7-negative TemRA cells. This receptor was identified in a man in his thirties or forties in good health. V is TRBV29-1 and J is TRBJ1-2, with D unclear. The CDR3 coding sequence is TGCAGCGTTGGCTTGATGGCGGAGGACTACACCTTC. It is translated as CSVGLMAEDYTF.